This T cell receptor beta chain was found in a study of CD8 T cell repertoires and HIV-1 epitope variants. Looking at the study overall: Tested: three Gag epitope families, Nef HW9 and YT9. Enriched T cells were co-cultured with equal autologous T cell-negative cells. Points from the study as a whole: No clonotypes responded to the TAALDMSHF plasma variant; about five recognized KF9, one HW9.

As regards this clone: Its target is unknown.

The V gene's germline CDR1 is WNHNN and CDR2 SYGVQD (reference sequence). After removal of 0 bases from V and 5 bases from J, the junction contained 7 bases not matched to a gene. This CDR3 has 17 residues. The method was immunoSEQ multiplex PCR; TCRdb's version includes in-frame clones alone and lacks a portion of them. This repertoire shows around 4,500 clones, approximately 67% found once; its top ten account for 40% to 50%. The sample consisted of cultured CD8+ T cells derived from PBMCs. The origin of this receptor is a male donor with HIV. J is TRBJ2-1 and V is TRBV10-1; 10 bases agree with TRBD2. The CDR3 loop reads CASSESGPAGGNNEQFF. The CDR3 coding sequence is TGCGCCAGCAGTGAGTCGGGCCCAGCGGGGGGGAACAATGAGCAGTTCTTC.